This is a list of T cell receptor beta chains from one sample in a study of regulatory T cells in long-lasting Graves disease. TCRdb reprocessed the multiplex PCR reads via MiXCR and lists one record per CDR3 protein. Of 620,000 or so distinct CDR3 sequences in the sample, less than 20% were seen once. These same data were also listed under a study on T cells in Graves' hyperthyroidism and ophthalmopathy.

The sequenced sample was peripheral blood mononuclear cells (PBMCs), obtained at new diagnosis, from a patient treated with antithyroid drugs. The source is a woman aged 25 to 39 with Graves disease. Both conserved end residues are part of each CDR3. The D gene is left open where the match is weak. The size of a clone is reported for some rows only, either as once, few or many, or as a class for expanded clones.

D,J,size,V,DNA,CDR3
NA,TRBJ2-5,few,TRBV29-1,TGCAGCGTTGAAGATCTCTCCGCGGCCGGGGAGACCCAGTACTTC,CSVEDLSAAGETQYF
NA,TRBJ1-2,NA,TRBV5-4,TGTGCCAGCAGCGTGGGGAATATTGGCTACACCTTC,CASSVGNIGYTF
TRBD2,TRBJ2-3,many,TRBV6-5,TGTGCCAGCAGTTACACTAGCGGGGCTAGCACAGATACGCAGTATTTT,CASSYTSGASTDTQYF
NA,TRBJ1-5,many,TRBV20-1,TGCAGTGCTAGAATCGGTAGCAATCAGCCCCAGCATTTT,CSARIGSNQPQHF
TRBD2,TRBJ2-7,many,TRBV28,TGTGCCAGCAGTTTAACGACTAGCCGGCACGAGCAGTACTTC,CASSLTTSRHEQYF
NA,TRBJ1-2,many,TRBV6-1,TGTGCCAGCAGATTCTTAGGACGGGGGGATAATGGCTACACCTTC,CASRFLGRGDNGYTF
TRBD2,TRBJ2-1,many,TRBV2,TGTGCCAGCAGACCCGGGGCGGGAGGGCGCGGTGAGCAGTTCTTC,CASRPGAGGRGEQFF
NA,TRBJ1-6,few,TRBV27,TGTGCCAGCAGAGGTTTGGGGAATTCACCCCTCCACTTT,CASRGLGNSPLHF
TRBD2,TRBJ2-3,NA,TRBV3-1,TGTGCCAGCAGTCTTTATAGCGGGAGTACGGGAGATACGCAGTATTTT,CASSLYSGSTGDTQYF
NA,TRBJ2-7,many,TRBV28,TGTGCCAGCTGGACCCTAGGAGGCGAGCAGTACTTC,CASWTLGGEQYF
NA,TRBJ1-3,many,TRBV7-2,TGTGCCAGCAGCTTGGACAGAAACACCATATATTTT,CASSLDRNTIYF
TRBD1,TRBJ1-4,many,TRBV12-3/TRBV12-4,TGTGCCAGCGGGACAGATAATGAAAAACTGTTTTTT,CASGTDNEKLFF
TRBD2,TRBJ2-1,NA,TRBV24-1,TGTGCCACCAGTGATTTAGAGCGTCGGGGGGAAAGGGTTTCCTACAATGAGCAGTTCTTC,CATSDLERRGERVSYNEQFF
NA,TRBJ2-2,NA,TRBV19,TGTGCCAGTAGTATCATAGGGGTGGCCGGGGAGCTGTTTTTT,CASSIIGVAGELFF
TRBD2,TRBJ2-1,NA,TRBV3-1,TGTGCCAGCAGCCATGGGCTAGCGGGCCTCAATGAGCAGTTCTTC,CASSHGLAGLNEQFF
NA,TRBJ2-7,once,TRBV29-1,TGCAGCGTTGAAGACGTACAGGGTAGACTTTTC,CSVEDVQGRLF
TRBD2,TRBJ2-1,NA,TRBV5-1,TGCGCCAGCAGCTTGGTCCTAGCGGGAGGGTCCAATGAGCAGTTCTTC,CASSLVLAGGSNEQFF
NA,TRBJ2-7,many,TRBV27,TGTGCCAGCAGTGAAGGGGCGACTTACGCCTACGAGCAGTACTTC,CASSEGATYAYEQYF
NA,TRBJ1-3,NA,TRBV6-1,TGTGCCAGCAGTAACGACCGTTACTCTGGAAACACCATATATTTT,CASSNDRYSGNTIYF
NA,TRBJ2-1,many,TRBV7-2,TGTGCCAGCAGCTTCAGGGCGACCCGTCAAGTCGGCCAGACCTCCTACAATGAGCAGTTCTTC,CASSFRATRQVGQTSYNEQFF
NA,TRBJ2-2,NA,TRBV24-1,TGTGCCACCAGTGAAGTGGCGACACCGAACACCGGGGAGCTGTTTTTT,CATSEVATPNTGELFF
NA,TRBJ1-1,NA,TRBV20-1,TGCAGTGCTAGAGATCTTATGGGACAGAACACTGAAGCTTTCTTT,CSARDLMGQNTEAFF
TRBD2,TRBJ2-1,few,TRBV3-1,TGTGCCAGCAGCCAAGACCTTGGCGGGAGATCCTACAATGAGCAGTTCTTC,CASSQDLGGRSYNEQFF
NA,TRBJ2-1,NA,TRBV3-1,TGTGCCAGCAGTCTACCAGGGCACTCCTACAATGAGCAGTTCTTC,CASSLPGHSYNEQFF
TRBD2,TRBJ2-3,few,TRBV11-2,TGTGCCAGCAGCCTCTATAGCGGGGCGGGGACAGATACGCAGTATTTT,CASSLYSGAGTDTQYF
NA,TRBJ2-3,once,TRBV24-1,TGTGCCACCAGTGATTTGGACAGGTCCCTCACAGATACGCAGTATTTT,CATSDLDRSLTDTQYF
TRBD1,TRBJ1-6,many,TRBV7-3,TGTGCCAGCAGCAGCGGACAGGGTGCTTCACCCCTCCACTTT,CASSSGQGASPLHF
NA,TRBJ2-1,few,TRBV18,TGTGCCAGCTCACCACCCAGGCGCAATGAGCAGTTCTTC,CASSPPRRNEQFF
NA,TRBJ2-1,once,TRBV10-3,TGTGCCATCAGTGGATTAGCGCAGAGCTCCTACAATGAGCAGTTCTTC,CAISGLAQSSYNEQFF
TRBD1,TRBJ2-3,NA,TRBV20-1,TGCAGTGCTAGGCCGGGACAGGGTCCAGATACGCAGTATTTT,CSARPGQGPDTQYF
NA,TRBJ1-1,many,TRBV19,TGTGCCAGTAGTATCCCGGGGTCGCCGATGAACACTGAAGCTTTCTTT,CASSIPGSPMNTEAFF
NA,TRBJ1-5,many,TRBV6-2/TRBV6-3,TGTGCCAGCAGTTACTCCCGGGGACATCAGCCCCAGCATTTT,CASSYSRGHQPQHF
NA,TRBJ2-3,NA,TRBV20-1,TGCAGTGCTAGAGCCCTCCTAGGGCCGGGGGGCACAGATACGCAGTATTTT,CSARALLGPGGTDTQYF
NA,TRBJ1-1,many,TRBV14,TGTGCCAGCAGCCCCCCGAGCAGCACTGAAGCTTTCTTT,CASSPPSSTEAFF
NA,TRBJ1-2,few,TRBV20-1,TGCAATCCGGGCAGGGCCTATGGCTACACCTTC,CNPGRAYGYTF
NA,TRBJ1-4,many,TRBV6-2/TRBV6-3,TGTGCCAGCAGTTACTCTTCGGGGGCTCGGGAAAAACTGTTTTTT,CASSYSSGAREKLFF
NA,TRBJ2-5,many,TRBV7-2,TGTGCCAGCAGCTTAACCCCTGGGCTGGAGACCCAGTACTTC,CASSLTPGLETQYF
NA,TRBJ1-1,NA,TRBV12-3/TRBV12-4,TGTGCCAGCAGATCTTTGTCGGGGGGCGGACGGAACACTGAAGCTTTCTTT,CASRSLSGGGRNTEAFF
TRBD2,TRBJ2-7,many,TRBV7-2,TGTGCCAGCAGCCCCGCCCCTAGCGGGCTTACCTACGAGCAGTACTTC,CASSPAPSGLTYEQYF
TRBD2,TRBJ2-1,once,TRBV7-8,TGTGCCAGCAGCTTAGCGCCTAGCGGTTACAATGAGCAGTTCTTC,CASSLAPSGYNEQFF
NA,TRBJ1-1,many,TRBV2,TGTGCCAGCAGTGAGATTCGACCGGGCCGTCTCACTGAAGCTTTCTTT,CASSEIRPGRLTEAFF
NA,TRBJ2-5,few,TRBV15,TGTGCCACCAGCAGAGTGCCCGGGACAAAGGATCAAGAGACCCAGTACTTC,CATSRVPGTKDQETQYF
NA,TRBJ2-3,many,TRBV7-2,TGTGCCAGCAGCCCAGGGGGCGGGAGGATAGATACGCAGTATTTT,CASSPGGGRIDTQYF
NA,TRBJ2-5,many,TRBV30,TGTGCCTGGGATCGACTCCCGGGAGAGACCCAGTACTTC,CAWDRLPGETQYF